This TCR beta chain was observed in a study of T cell responses to AZD1222 COVID-19 vaccine. TCRdb's copy holds only in-frame clones and misses some; the assay was immunoSEQ multiplex PCR. This table holds 100,000 to 150,000 clones, 89% found once. The CDR3 sequence is 12 residues long. V gave up 4 bases and J gave up 0 bases, with 4 bases separating them. Germline V lookup: CDR1 SGHTS, CDR2 YDEGEE. Details on this clone: Other DNA sequences in the same sample also yield this CDR3.

This rearrangement joins TRBV5-8 to TRBJ1-1; unclear D gene. This specimen consisted of peripheral blood, obtained on day 0 of AZD1222 vaccination. The source is an adult in good health. The CDR3 bases are TGTGCCAGCAGCCTCATGAACACTGAAGCTTTCTTT. It encodes CASSLMNTEAFF.